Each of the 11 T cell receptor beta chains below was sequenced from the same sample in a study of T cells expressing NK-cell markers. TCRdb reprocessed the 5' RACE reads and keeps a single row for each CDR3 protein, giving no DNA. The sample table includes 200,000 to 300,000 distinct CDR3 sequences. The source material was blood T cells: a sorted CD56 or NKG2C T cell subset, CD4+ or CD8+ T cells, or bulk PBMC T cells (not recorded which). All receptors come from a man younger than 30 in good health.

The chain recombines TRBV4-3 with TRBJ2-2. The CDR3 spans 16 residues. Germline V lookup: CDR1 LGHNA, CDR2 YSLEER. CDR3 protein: CASSQDWLANTGELFF.

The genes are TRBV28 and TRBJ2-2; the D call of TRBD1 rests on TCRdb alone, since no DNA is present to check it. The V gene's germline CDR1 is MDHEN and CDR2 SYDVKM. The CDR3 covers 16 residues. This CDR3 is CASSPPDRASTGELFF. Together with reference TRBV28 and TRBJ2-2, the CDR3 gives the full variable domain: DVKVTQSSRYLVKRTGEKVFLECVQDMDHENMFWYRQDPGLGLRLIYFSYDVKMKEKGDIPEGYSVSREKKERFSLILESASTNQTSMYLCASSPPDRASTGELFFGEGSRLTVL.

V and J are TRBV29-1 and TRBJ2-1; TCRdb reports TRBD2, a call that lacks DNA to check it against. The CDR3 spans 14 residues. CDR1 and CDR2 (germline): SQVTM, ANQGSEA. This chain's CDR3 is CSAHGTPDDNEQFF.

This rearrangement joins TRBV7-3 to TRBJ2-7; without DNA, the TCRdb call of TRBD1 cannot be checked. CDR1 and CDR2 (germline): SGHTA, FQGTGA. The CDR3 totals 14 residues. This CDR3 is CASSKFPPVYEQYF.

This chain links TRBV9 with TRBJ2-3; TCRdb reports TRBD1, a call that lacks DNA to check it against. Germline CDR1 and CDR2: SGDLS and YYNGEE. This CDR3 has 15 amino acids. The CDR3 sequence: CASSVAGTGVDTQYF.

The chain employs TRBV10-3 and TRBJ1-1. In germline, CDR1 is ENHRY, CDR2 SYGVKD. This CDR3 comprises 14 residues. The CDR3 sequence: CAISERAQNTEAFF.

The chain's CDR3 is CASSLLTGLGIGYTF. The V gene is TRBV12-3 or TRBV12-4, the J gene TRBJ1-2; TCRdb's assignment of TRBD1 cannot be checked, as there is no DNA. This CDR3 contains 15 residues.

The CDR3 sequence is CASSHLTGGTSEAFF. The V gene is TRBV3-1, the J gene TRBJ1-1; lacking DNA, the TRBD1 call made by TCRdb goes unchecked. CDR1 is LGHDT, CDR2 YNNKEL, per germline (reference sequence). The CDR3 is made up of 15 amino acids.

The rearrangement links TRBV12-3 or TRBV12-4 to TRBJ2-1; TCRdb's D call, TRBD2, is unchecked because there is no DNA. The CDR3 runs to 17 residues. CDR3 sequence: CASSLSGLSSSYNEQFF.

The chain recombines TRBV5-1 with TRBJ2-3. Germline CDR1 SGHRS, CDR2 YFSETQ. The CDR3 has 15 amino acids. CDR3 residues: CASSLGSGKPDTQYF.

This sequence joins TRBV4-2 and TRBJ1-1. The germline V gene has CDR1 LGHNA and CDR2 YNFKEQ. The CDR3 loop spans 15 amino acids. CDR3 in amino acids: CASSQDRGGWTEAFF.